One and the same sample provided the 27 T cell receptor beta chains below, sequenced in a study of blood T cell repertoires in COVID-19. The method was immunoSEQ multiplex PCR; TCRdb's version includes in-frame clones alone and lacks a portion of them. This table has 75,000 to 90,000 clones, 80% appearing once. The sequenced sample was peripheral blood. All receptors derive from a woman aged 40-49 years with active or convalescent COVID-19.

This clone was recorded a few times. The CDR3 loop reads CASSSTGAFNQPQHF. DNA of the CDR3: TGTGCCAGCAGCTCGACAGGGGCCTTCAATCAGCCCCAGCATTTT. The chain links TRBV7-9 to TRBJ1-5, with 8 bases that match TRBD1. V dropped 4 bases and J dropped 3; count of bases not matched to a gene: 5. The CDR3 covers 15 residues. Germline-derived CDR1 and CDR2 are SEHNR and FQNEAQ (reference sequence).

The V and J genes are TRBV5-1 and TRBJ2-3; D is possibly TRBD2 (5 bases). Looked up from germline, CDR1 is SGHRS and CDR2 is YFSETQ. The CDR3 runs to 18 residues. V gave up 0 bases and J gave up 2 bases, with 19 bases separating them. The DNA for the CDR3 is TGCGCCAGCAGCTTGGTTGGCTGGCGAGGGCGGGCCACAGATACGCAGTATTTT. Amino acid sequence: CASSLVGWRGRATDTQYF. The whole variable domain, remainder taken from reference TRBV5-1 and TRBJ2-3, is KAGVTQTPRYLIKTRGQQVTLSCSPISGHRSVSWYQQTPGQGLQFLFEYFSETQRNKGNFPGRFSGRQFSNSRSEMNVSTLELGDSALYLCASSLVGWRGRATDTQYFGPGTRLTVL.

The J gene is TRBJ1-1, the V gene TRBV10-3; no clear D. Germline CDR1 reads ENHRY; CDR2 reads SYGVKD. Trimming shortened V by 2 bases and J by 5 bases, and 9 bases separated the two germline ends. The CDR3 has 13 residues. CDR3 nucleotide sequence: TGTGCCATCAGTGAGACGATGCAGACTGAAGCTTTCTTT. It encodes CAISETMQTEAFF.

The gene calls are TRBV10-1 and TRBJ2-3; 7 bases are shared with TRBD2. The length of the CDR3 is 13 residues. The V and J ends lost 0 bases and 8 bases, in that order; junction bases with no gene match: 2. The germline V gene encodes CDR1 WNHNN and CDR2 SYGVQD (reference sequence). The CDR3 loop reads CASSESRGGTQYF. The CDR3 region has the DNA TGCGCCAGCAGTGAGTCCCGCGGGGGTACGCAGTATTTT.

The chain has TRBV6-6 and TRBJ1-3; 7 bases are a match to TRBD1. The junction had 6 bases not matched to a gene; V was cut back by 5 bases and J by 2 bases. CDR1 MNHNY and CDR2 SVGAGI come from the germline V gene (reference sequence). The CDR3 length is 15 residues. CDR3 bases: TGTGCCAGCAGTCCTAGGGGGCCCCCTGGAAACACCATATATTTT. This gives the protein CASSPRGPPGNTIYF.

The CDR3 here is CASSPTHYTGELFF. In DNA, the CDR3 is TGTGCCAGCAGTCCAACTCATTACACCGGGGAGCTGTTTTTT. This sequence joins TRBV7-9 and TRBJ2-2; D is ambiguous. The CDR3 extends over 14 amino acids. The germline V and J ends were trimmed by 6 bases and 3 bases, with 11 bases remaining between them. Germline V CDR1 and CDR2: SEHNR, FQNEAQ (reference sequence).

The V and J genes are TRBV28 and TRBJ2-7; 8 bases are a match to TRBD1. V lost 5 bases and J lost 7; bases outside the gene matches: 7. CDR3 length: 13 residues. Germline V lookup: CDR1 MDHEN, CDR2 SYDVKM. The chain's CDR3 is CASSTGQGGEQYF. CDR3 in DNA: TGTGCCAGCAGTACCGGACAGGGCGGGGAGCAGTACTTC.

The V gene is TRBV4-1, the J gene TRBJ2-7, with D possibly being TRBD1 (5 bases). This CDR3 comprises 13 residues. CDR1 MGHRA and CDR2 YSYEKL come from the germline V gene. V dropped 1 base and J dropped 2 bases, with 6 bases sitting between them. The CDR3 sequence: CASSQGTTYEQYF. The CDR3 nucleotides read TGCGCCAGCAGCCAAGGGACAACCTACGAGCAGTACTTC.

The chain is built from TRBV28 and TRBJ1-6; tentatively, D is TRBD1 (6 bases). The V gene's germline CDR1 is MDHEN and CDR2 SYDVKM. The CDR3 has 13 residues. Trimming removed 3 bases at V and 9 bases at J, with 9 bases between. The CDR3 reads CASSFGGVSPLHF. In nucleotides, the CDR3 is TGTGCCAGCAGTTTTGGGGGCGTTTCACCCCTCCACTTT.

The V and J genes are TRBV29-1 and TRBJ2-1, with D maybe TRBD1 (5 bases). V gave up 2 bases and J gave up 7 bases, with 12 bases separating them. This CDR3 has 13 residues. Germline V gives CDR1 SQVTM, CDR2 ANQGSEA. As DNA, the CDR3 is TGCAGCGTTGAACCCACCTCAGGGAATGAGCAGTTCTTC. This gives the protein CSVEPTSGNEQFF.

The chain employs TRBV28 and TRBJ2-1; perhaps TRBD2 as D (6 bases). Per germline, CDR1 MDHEN and CDR2 SYDVKM. Trimming stripped 3 bases from V and 4 bases from J, with 13 bases between. The CDR3 has 15 residues. The CDR3 DNA is TGTGCCAGCAGTTTGTGGGGGGACGGATACAATGAGCAGTTCTTC. Translation: CASSLWGDGYNEQFF.

The CDR3 sequence is CASSSWAVFSPLDSPLHF. The CDR3 DNA reads as TGTGCCAGCAGTTCTTGGGCAGTGTTCAGCCCCCTGGATTCACCCCTCCACTTT. The chain combines TRBV28 with TRBJ1-6; the D is unclear. This CDR3 contains 18 residues. From germline, CDR1 is MDHEN and CDR2 SYDVKM. The ends were cut back, 4 bases at V and 8 bases at J, with 24 bases in the middle. Full variable domain (outside the CDR3, taken from reference TRBV28 and TRBJ1-6): DVKVTQSSRYLVKRTGEKVFLECVQDMDHENMFWYRQDPGLGLRLIYFSYDVKMKEKGDIPEGYSVSREKKERFSLILESASTNQTSMYLCASSSWAVFSPLDSPLHFGNGTRLTVT.

This chain connects TRBV11-2 to TRBJ2-6, with a weak D call TRBD2 (5 bases). V was cut by 0 bases and J by 1 base, with 10 bases left in between. Germline V gene sequence: CDR1 SGHAT, CDR2 FQNNGV. The CDR3 has 17 amino acids. The CDR3 sequence: CASSLDEGLSGANVLTF. For the CDR3, the DNA is TGTGCCAGCAGCTTAGATGAGGGCTTGTCTGGGGCCAACGTCCTGACTTTC.

CDR3 in amino acids: CASSLTRASSYNEQFF. The CDR3 bases are TGTGCCAGCAGCTTAACGCGGGCCAGCTCCTACAATGAGCAGTTCTTC. This rearrangement joins TRBV7-3 to TRBJ2-1; D may be TRBD2 (5 bases). The CDR3 consists of 16 residues. Germline V gene lookup returns CDR1 SGHTA and CDR2 FQGTGA. Deletions cut 0 bases from V and 0 bases from J, with 9 bases between.

The gene calls are TRBV6-2 or TRBV6-3 and TRBJ1-4; no clear D gene. Germline lookup yields CDR1 MNHEY and CDR2 SVGEGT. This CDR3 comprises 14 residues. Trimming took 2 bases from V and 4 from J, leaving 8 bases between them. This CDR3 is CASSYGQVNEKLFF. DNA for the CDR3: TGTGCCAGCAGTTACGGGCAGGTTAATGAAAAACTGTTTTTT.

The chain carries TRBV15 and TRBJ2-3; 9 positions agree with TRBD2. J was trimmed by 1 base and V by 3 bases; bases with no gene match: 5. CDR1 and CDR2 (germline): LNHNV, YYDKDF (reference sequence). The CDR3 sequence is 16 residues long. DNA for the CDR3: TGTGCCACCAGCAGCGATAGCGGGGGACGCACAGATACGCAGTATTTT. Protein: CATSSDSGGRTDTQYF.

This chain connects TRBV3-1 (or the pseudogene TRBV3-2) to TRBJ2-7, with a weak D call TRBD2 (5 bases). Deletions cut 4 bases from V and 2 bases from J, with 12 bases between. The CDR3 loop spans 14 amino acids. CDR1 is LGHDT and CDR2 is YNNKEL in the germline V gene (reference sequence). Here the CDR3 DNA reads TGTGCCAGCAGCCGCCGGACTCGAACCTACGAGCAGTACTTC. It yields the protein CASSRRTRTYEQYF.

This clone was detected a few times. The gene calls are TRBV28 and TRBJ1-3; D might be TRBD1 (5 bases). Germline V gives CDR1 MDHEN, CDR2 SYDVKM. V lost 4 bases to trimming and J lost 0 bases, with 10 bases between them. The CDR3 contains 15 residues. The CDR3 region has the DNA TGTGCCAGCAGTTGGGGCAGGAACTCTGGAAACACCATATATTTT. Protein sequence: CASSWGRNSGNTIYF. Based on the CDR3 plus reference TRBV28 and TRBJ1-3, the full variable domain is DVKVTQSSRYLVKRTGEKVFLECVQDMDHENMFWYRQDPGLGLRLIYFSYDVKMKEKGDIPEGYSVSREKKERFSLILESASTNQTSMYLCASSWGRNSGNTIYFGEGSWLTVV.

The gene calls are TRBV5-4 and TRBJ2-5; no reliable D call. CDR1 and CDR2 from the germline V gene are SGHNT and YYREEE (reference sequence). The CDR3 runs 14 residues. The germline V and J ends were trimmed by 0 bases and 2 bases, with 8 bases remaining between them. The CDR3 DNA reads as TGTGCCAGCAGCTTGGATACGGGTCAAGAGACCCAGTACTTC. Translation gives CASSLDTGQETQYF.

The V and J genes are TRBV13 and TRBJ2-1; TRBD1 matches at 7 bases. Germline assignment: CDR1 PRHDT and CDR2 FYEKMQ (reference sequence). This CDR3 spans 14 amino acids. The V and J ends lost 5 bases and 4 bases, in that order; junction bases with no gene match: 5. The CDR3 is CASSPGTAYNEQFF. CDR3 DNA sequence: TGTGCCAGCAGCCCCGGGACAGCATACAATGAGCAGTTCTTC.

The chain joins TRBV18 to TRBJ1-1, with TRBD1 matching 11 bases. Germline CDR1 is KGHSH and CDR2 is LQKENI. V dropped 3 bases and J dropped 6; count of bases not matched to a gene: 9. The CDR3 has 16 residues. CDR3 in DNA: TGTGCCAGCTCACCTCGGCTTGGACAGGGGGCGCCTGAAGCTTTCTTT. This sequence encodes CASSPRLGQGAPEAFF.

This clone has a single count. The chain is built from TRBV15 and TRBJ1-5; D perhaps matches TRBD1 (5 bases). V dropped 1 base and J dropped 6 bases, with 22 bases sitting between them. Per germline, CDR1 LNHNV and CDR2 YYDKDF (reference sequence). This CDR3 comprises 18 residues. The CDR3 nucleotides read TGTGCCACCAGCAGAGGCACAGGTGGCGTACATACGGCTCAGCCCCAGCATTTT. It codes for CATSRGTGGVHTAQPQHF.

The chain uses TRBV28 and TRBJ1-5; the D gene is possibly TRBD1 (6 bases). CDR3 length: 15 amino acids. Germline-derived CDR1 and CDR2 are MDHEN and SYDVKM. With 5 bases removed from V and 0 bases from J, the gap between germline ends came to 11 bases. CDR3: CASSPQGYSNQPQHF. DNA of the CDR3: TGTGCCAGCAGTCCACAGGGTTATAGCAATCAGCCCCAGCATTTT.

The V call is TRBV28, the J call TRBJ2-3; perhaps TRBD2 as D (6 bases). The CDR3 totals 15 residues. Trimming removed 5 bases at V and 4 bases at J, with 16 bases between. Germline V gives CDR1 MDHEN, CDR2 SYDVKM. CDR3 residues: CASSLTTGVADTQYF. For the CDR3, the DNA is TGTGCCAGCAGTCTCACGACGGGGGTAGCAGATACGCAGTATTTT.

The chain carries TRBV28 and TRBJ2-5; D is perhaps TRBD1 (5 bases). V was clipped by 2 bases and J by 1 base, with 8 bases between them. This CDR3 spans 14 amino acids. CDR1 and CDR2 (germline): MDHEN, SYDVKM. CDR3: CASSLPGSQETQYF. CDR3 coding DNA: TGTGCCAGCAGTTTACCAGGGTCCCAAGAGACCCAGTACTTC.

This clone was seen a single time. V and J are TRBV6-2 or TRBV6-3 and TRBJ1-4; the D is unclear. V lost 3 bases to trimming and J lost 8 bases, with 10 bases between them. This CDR3 region has 13 residues. The germline V gene encodes CDR1 MNHEY and CDR2 SVGEGT. The CDR3 DNA is TGTGCCAGCAGTTATAGACAAAGAGAAAAACTGTTTTTT. Translating it yields CASSYRQREKLFF.

V gene TRBV2 combines with J gene TRBJ2-1; a weak D match, TRBD2 (5 bases). The CDR3 spans 14 residues. With 10 bases removed from V and 0 bases from J, the gap between germline ends came to 13 bases. Germline V gives CDR1 SNHLY, CDR2 FYNNEI. Here the CDR3 DNA reads TGTGCCACACAAGCGGCCTTCTCCTACAATGAGCAGTTCTTC. Protein product: CATQAAFSYNEQFF.